These 18 T cell receptor beta chains were all obtained from the same sample, sequenced in a study of cytomegalovirus exposure and HLA in healthy donors. Both 60 Vbeta primers and 13 Jbeta primers went into the PCR. TCRdb keeps only in-frame clones here, not all; method: immunoSEQ multiplex PCR. The sample has 150,000 to 200,000 clones, 81% seen once. The sequenced material came from PBMCs. The source of these receptors is a woman between 18 and 30 years old in good health and CMV-seronegative.

This chain links TRBV6-5 with TRBJ2-3; D ambiguous. The CDR3 sequence is 15 residues long. V lost 0 bases and J lost 2, with 9 bases in between. CDR1 MNHEY and CDR2 SVGAGI come from the germline V gene. The CDR3 is CASSYSSALTDTQYF. The DNA of the CDR3 is TGTGCCAGCAGTTACTCGAGCGCACTCACAGATACGCAGTATTTT.

The sample holds a few counts of this clone. The CDR3 is CASSLKAGLGEQYF. The CDR3 region has the DNA TGTGCCAGCAGCTTAAAGGCAGGGTTAGGCGAGCAGTACTTC. The chain carries TRBV11-2 and TRBJ2-7, with D possibly being TRBD1 (5 bases). V lost 2 bases to trimming and J lost 6 bases, with 14 bases between them. The CDR3 consists of 14 residues. The germline V gene has CDR1 SGHAT and CDR2 FQNNGV.

The V gene is TRBV6-5, the J gene TRBJ2-5; D gene ambiguous. The last part of the DNA fits TRBJ2-7 better; the J call may be wrong. Per the germline V gene, CDR1 is MNHEY and CDR2 is SVGAGI. The CDR3 loop spans 13 amino acids. Here the CDR3 DNA reads TGTGCCAGCAGTTTCGCGCCCCCTTCCGAGCAGTACTTC. Its translation: CASSFAPPSEQYF.

The CDR3 loop is CASSSLEWSEQYF. CDR3 sequence (DNA): TGCGCCAGCAGCTCTTTAGAATGGTCCGAGCAGTACTTC. The chain links TRBV5-1 to TRBJ2-7; no reliable D call. The germline V gene encodes CDR1 SGHRS and CDR2 YFSETQ. The CDR3 extends over 13 amino acids. V was pared by 3 bases and J by 6 bases, with 13 bases between.

This sequence joins TRBV7-2 and TRBJ2-7; D is unresolved. The length of the CDR3 is 15 residues. V gave up 1 base and J gave up 0 bases, with 10 bases separating them. Germline V gene lookup returns CDR1 SGHTA and CDR2 FQGNSA. CDR3 in DNA: TGTGCCAGCAGCTTAGACGGCGGAAGCTCCTACGAGCAGTACTTC. It specifies CASSLDGGSSYEQYF.

The chain employs TRBV9 and TRBJ1-1, with D uncertain. CDR1 and CDR2 from the germline V gene are SGDLS and YYNGEE. Trimming removed 3 bases from V and 3 bases from J, with 12 bases in between. The CDR3 is made up of 14 amino acids. The CDR3 nucleotides read TGTGCCAGCAGCGCCGGACTTATCGACACTGAAGCTTTCTTT. The encoded protein is CASSAGLIDTEAFF.

This chain joins TRBV11-2 and TRBJ1-2; the match to TRBD1 covers 8 bases. CDR1 is SGHAT, CDR2 FQNNGV, per germline. J gave up 0 bases and V 0 bases, and 0 bases lay outside the gene matches. The CDR3 has 15 amino acids. The CDR3 reads CASSLDRGPNYGYTF. CDR3 DNA sequence: TGTGCCAGCAGCTTAGACAGGGGGCCTAACTATGGCTACACCTTC.

The chain is built from TRBV7-9 and TRBJ2-7, with 7 bases lining up with TRBD2. Trimming at V came to 7 bases and at J to 3 bases, leaving 12 bases not matched to a gene. Per the germline V gene, CDR1 is SEHNR and CDR2 is FQNEAQ (reference sequence). The CDR3 is 15 amino acids. For the CDR3, the DNA is TGTGCCAGCACCCGAGACCAGCGGGGAAACTACGAGCAGTACTTC. It codes for CASTRDQRGNYEQYF.

The gene calls are TRBV5-1 and TRBJ2-5; no clear D gene. Trimming removed 0 bases at V and 2 bases at J, with 5 bases between. Per germline, CDR1 SGHRS and CDR2 YFSETQ. The length of the CDR3 is 13 residues. The CDR3 sequence is CASSLVRQETQYF. The CDR3 DNA reads TGCGCCAGCAGCTTGGTCAGACAAGAGACCCAGTACTTC.

The J gene is TRBJ2-3, the V gene TRBV11-2; 7 nucleotides agree with TRBD1. The germline V gene has CDR1 SGHAT and CDR2 FQNNGV. Trimming cost V 3 bases and J 1 base; bases outside gene matches: 4. The CDR3 is made up of 15 amino acids. CDR3 amino acids: CASSFNRGGTDTQYF. CDR3 in DNA: TGTGCCAGCAGCTTCAACAGGGGAGGCACAGATACGCAGTATTTT. The entire variable domain, with the rest obtained from reference TRBV11-2 and TRBJ2-3, is as follows: EAGVAQSPRYKIIEKRQSVAFWCNPISGHATLYWYQQILGQGPKLLIQFQNNGVVDDSQLPKDRFSAERLKGVDSTLKIQPAKLEDSAVYLCASSFNRGGTDTQYFGPGTRLTVL.

The V call is TRBV6-1, the J call TRBJ1-1; D call uncertain. V shed 4 bases and J shed 3 bases, with 9 bases lying between them. Germline V gene data show CDR1 as MNHNS and CDR2 as SASEGT. This CDR3 is 13 amino acids long. The CDR3 loop reads CASSGVSYTEAFF. In DNA form, the CDR3 reads TGTGCCAGCAGTGGTGTCTCCTACACTGAAGCTTTCTTT.

This chain joins TRBV5-4 and TRBJ2-3, with 7 bases that match TRBD2. Germline CDR1 SGHNT, CDR2 YYREEE (reference sequence). The CDR3 has 18 amino acids. Trimming cost V 4 bases and J 0 bases; bases outside gene matches: 14. CDR3 protein: CASSPLADPDPSTDTQYF. The CDR3 nucleotides read TGTGCCAGCAGCCCTCTAGCGGACCCAGACCCTAGCACAGATACGCAGTATTTT.

V is TRBV2 and J is TRBJ1-3; 7 nucleotides line up with TRBD1. Germline CDR1 and CDR2: SNHLY and FYNNEI. This CDR3 is 15 amino acids long. The J segment lost 0 bases and the V segment lost 6 bases, leaving 5 bases of the junction unmatched. CDR3 bases: TGTGCCAGCAGGCAGGGGGAGAGCTCTGGAAACACCATATATTTT. Its translation: CASRQGESSGNTIYF. The full variable domain, rest sourced from reference TRBV2 and TRBJ1-3, is EPEVTQTPSHQVTQMGQEVILRCVPISNHLYFYWYRQILGQKVEFLVSFYNNEISEKSEIFDDQFSVERPDGSNFTLKIRSTKLEDSAMYFCASRQGESSGNTIYFGEGSWLTVV.

This clone was seen a handful of times. This chain joins TRBV29-1 and TRBJ1-1; D gene unclear. The CDR3 consists of 14 residues. CDR1 is SQVTM and CDR2 is ANQGSEA in the germline V gene. Between the trimmed V and J ends, which lost 6 bases and 6 bases, there was a span of 20 bases. The CDR3 sequence is CSVRSSSEWAEAFF. In DNA form, the CDR3 reads TGCAGCGTACGCAGTAGCTCCGAGTGGGCTGAAGCTTTCTTT.

The genes are TRBV5-8 and TRBJ2-7, with a weak D call TRBD2 (6 bases). This CDR3 has 12 amino acids. Trimming took 7 bases from V and 7 from J, leaving 15 bases between them. Germline CDR1 reads SGHTS; CDR2 reads YDEGEE. The CDR3 loop is CASLTRGWEQYF. The CDR3 DNA reads TGTGCCAGCCTGACACGGGGGTGGGAGCAGTACTTC. Full variable domain (outside the CDR3, taken from reference TRBV5-8 and TRBJ2-7): EAGVTQSPTHLIKTRGQQATLRCSPISGHTSVYWYQQALGLGLQFLLWYDEGEERNRGNFPPRFSGRQFPNYSSELNVNALELEDSALYLCASLTRGWEQYFGPGTRLTVT.

About this clone itself: Other DNA sequences within the sample encode an identical CDR3. Here the CDR3 reads CASSIGTGDYEQYF. The DNA for the CDR3 is TGTGCCAGTAGTATAGGGACAGGAGACTACGAGCAGTACTTC. V is TRBV19 and J is TRBJ2-7; 7 nucleotides match TRBD1. There are 14 residues in the CDR3. Germline values: CDR1 LNHDA, CDR2 SQIVND (reference sequence). With 1 base clipped from V and 3 bases from J, the junction kept 3 bases outside the gene matches.

The rearrangement uses TRBV7-9 and TRBJ1-1, with D perhaps TRBD1 (5 bases). This CDR3 region has 15 residues. V was shortened by 5 bases and J by 3 bases, with 16 bases between the two germline ends. Looked up from germline, CDR1 is SEHNR and CDR2 is FQNEAQ (reference sequence). The CDR3 bases are TGTGCCAGCAGCCTCCGGCATGGAGGGGACACTGAAGCTTTCTTT. Residues: CASSLRHGGDTEAFF.

This clone was detected a few times. The sample carries other DNA sequences with the same CDR3. The rearrangement uses TRBV6-1 and TRBJ1-1, with D hard to call. The V gene lost 6 bases and the J gene lost 2 bases, with 7 bases spanning the gap. This CDR3 is 12 amino acids long. The germline V gene encodes CDR1 MNHNS and CDR2 SASEGT. Written as DNA, the CDR3 is TGTGCCAGCAGGACGGGAAACACTGAAGCTTTCTTT. This sequence encodes CASRTGNTEAFF.